These 27 T cell receptor beta chains originate from one sample sequenced in a study of blood T cell repertoires in COVID-19. Sequencing was performed with immunoSEQ multiplex PCR; in TCRdb, only in-frame clones are kept and a portion is missing. This sample carries around 310,000 clones, around 90% of them seen once, and the ten largest clones take around 5%. Sequenced material: PBMCs or T cells enriched from blood (not recorded which). The receptors here all came from a man aged 25-40 years who had recovered from COVID-19.

V gene TRBV7-2 combines with J gene TRBJ2-7; D remains ambiguous. CDR3 size: 15 residues. Trimming took off 7 bases at V and 4 bases at J, with 20 bases between the two ends. Germline V gives CDR1 SGHTA, CDR2 FQGNSA. This CDR3 reads CASTSDPVYVYEQYF. CDR3 sequence (DNA): TGTGCCAGCACTTCCGATCCGGTATATGTTTACGAGCAGTACTTC.

This chain connects TRBV24-1 to TRBJ1-2; TRBD1 matches at 7 bases. From germline, CDR1 is KGHDR and CDR2 SFDVKD. The CDR3 loop spans 14 amino acids. V lost 3 bases and J lost 4; bases outside the gene matches: 4. CDR3 coding DNA: TGTGCCACCAGTGATCAAGACAGGGTCTATGGCTACACCTTC. Translated, it gives CATSDQDRVYGYTF.

The chain recombines TRBV5-1 with TRBJ2-5, with 9 bases aligning to TRBD2. J lost 3 bases, V lost 0 bases, and 12 bases had no gene match. The CDR3 runs 18 residues. Germline V gene lookup returns CDR1 SGHRS and CDR2 YFSETQ. This CDR3 is CASSLEMAGGPLKETQYF. The CDR3, as DNA: TGCGCCAGCAGCTTGGAGATGGCGGGGGGGCCGTTAAAAGAGACCCAGTACTTC.

This sequence joins TRBV18 and TRBJ2-1; a possible D gene is TRBD2 (5 bases). V lost 3 bases and J 8 bases, leaving 14 bases between the germline ends. Germline V gives CDR1 KGHSH, CDR2 LQKENI. The CDR3 totals 14 residues. The CDR3 region has the DNA TGTGCCAGCTCACCCTCTACTAGTGTCGATGAGCAGTTCTTC. This encodes CASSPSTSVDEQFF.

The chain couples TRBV28 to TRBJ1-6; no clear D. V was clipped by 6 bases and J by 7 bases, with 13 bases between them. CDR1 is MDHEN, CDR2 SYDVKM, per germline. This CDR3 has 14 residues. CDR3 sequence reads: CASRVPGGNSPLHF. CDR3 in DNA: TGTGCCAGCAGGGTCCCCGGCGGGAATTCACCCCTCCACTTT. Full variable domain (outside the CDR3, taken from reference TRBV28 and TRBJ1-6): DVKVTQSSRYLVKRTGEKVFLECVQDMDHENMFWYRQDPGLGLRLIYFSYDVKMKEKGDIPEGYSVSREKKERFSLILESASTNQTSMYLCASRVPGGNSPLHFGNGTRLTVT.

The chain is built from TRBV5-6 and TRBJ1-6; 8 nucleotides match TRBD1. Trimming took 2 bases from V and 8 from J; bases not matched to a gene: 6. The CDR3 contains 15 residues. From germline, CDR1 is SGHDT and CDR2 YYEEEE. CDR3 in DNA: TGTGCCAGCAGCTTATTAGGACAGGGTTATTCACCCCTCCACTTT. It is translated as CASSLLGQGYSPLHF. Together with reference TRBV5-6 and TRBJ1-6, the CDR3 gives the full variable domain: DAGVTQSPTHLIKTRGQQVTLRCSPKSGHDTVSWYQQALGQGPQFIFQYYEEEERQRGNFPDRFSGHQFPNYSSELNVNALLLGDSALYLCASSLLGQGYSPLHFGNGTRLTVT.

This rearrangement joins TRBV7-9 to TRBJ2-7; possibly TRBD1 for D (6 bases). CDR1 and CDR2 (germline): SEHNR, FQNEAQ (reference sequence). Trimming left V 4 bases short and J 1 base short, with 8 bases between. There are 13 residues in the CDR3. CDR3 protein: CASSSGHSYEQYF. In nucleotides, the CDR3 is TGTGCCAGCAGCTCGGGACATTCCTACGAGCAGTACTTC.

V is TRBV28 and J is TRBJ2-1; 8 positions match TRBD2. There are 15 residues in the CDR3. CDR1 is MDHEN and CDR2 is SYDVKM in the germline V gene. Trimming removed 3 bases from V and 0 bases from J; junction bases left unmatched: 1. CDR3 bases: TGTGCCAGCAGTTTCGCGGGGGGCTCCTACAATGAGCAGTTCTTC. Its translation is CASSFAGGSYNEQFF.

V usage is TRBV25-1 and J usage is TRBJ2-7; D may be TRBD2 (6 bases). V was trimmed by 8 bases and J by 0 bases, leaving 11 bases between them. Germline V CDR1 and CDR2: MGHDK, SYGVNS. There are 13 residues in the CDR3. The CDR3 protein is CASGQAGSYEQYF. CDR3 sequence (DNA): TGTGCCAGCGGACAAGCGGGCTCCTACGAGCAGTACTTC.

This clone showed up just once. V and J are TRBV5-6 and TRBJ2-1, with D possibly TRBD1 on 5 matching bases. This CDR3 contains 14 residues. Between the trimmed V and J ends, which lost 3 bases and 0 bases, there was a span of 7 bases. In germline, CDR1 is SGHDT, CDR2 YYEEEE. CDR3 protein: CASSSDTSYNEQFF. The CDR3 DNA is TGTGCCAGCAGCTCGGACACCTCCTACAATGAGCAGTTCTTC.

The chain links TRBV11-2 to TRBJ1-6; 7 bases match TRBD1. Per germline, CDR1 SGHAT and CDR2 FQNNGV. The V segment lost 5 bases and the J segment 6 bases; nucleotides outside the gene matches: 7. CDR3 length: 15 residues. The CDR3 protein is CASSPGTVLNSPLHF. The CDR3 DNA sequence: TGTGCCAGCAGCCCGGGGACAGTGCTTAATTCACCCCTCCACTTT.

CDR3 DNA: TGTGCCAGCAGTTACGGGAGGGTGGCTGGAAACACCATATATTTT. It encodes CASSYGRVAGNTIYF. This chain connects TRBV6-5 to TRBJ1-3; D call uncertain. The CDR3 sequence is 15 residues long. Germline CDR1 and CDR2: MNHEY and SVGAGI. The V gene lost 2 bases and the J gene lost 2 bases, with 10 bases spanning the gap.

The chain employs TRBV9 and TRBJ1-3; D gene unclear. Germline values: CDR1 SGDLS, CDR2 YYNGEE. CDR3 length: 14 residues. V lost 5 bases and J 0 bases, leaving 9 bases between the germline ends. The CDR3 spells CASREASSGNTIYF. The CDR3 coding sequence is TGTGCCAGCAGGGAGGCCTCCTCTGGAAACACCATATATTTT.

V gene TRBV5-6 combines with J gene TRBJ2-2; 13 bases are shared with TRBD2. Trimming removed 2 bases from V and 4 bases from J; junction bases left unmatched: 2. The CDR3 spans 16 residues. The V gene's germline CDR1 is SGHDT and CDR2 YYEEEE. The CDR3 reads CASSFRTSGGTGELFF. In DNA, the CDR3 is TGTGCCAGCAGCTTCAGGACTAGCGGGGGCACCGGGGAGCTGTTTTTT.

This chain connects TRBV7-9 to TRBJ2-5; D not certain. Trimming left V 2 bases short and J 4 bases short, with 14 bases between. Germline CDR1 SEHNR, CDR2 FQNEAQ (reference sequence). The CDR3 contains 15 residues. CDR3 DNA: TGTGCCAGCAGCTTATTGGCCCGACATGGAGAGACCCAGTACTTC. It encodes CASSLLARHGETQYF.

The rearrangement links TRBV15 to TRBJ1-2; D not certain. The germline CDR1 and CDR2 sequences are LNHNV and YYDKDF (reference sequence). Trimming took off 0 bases at V and 5 bases at J, with 13 bases between the two ends. CDR3 size: 15 residues. CDR3: CATSRDRVTSYGYTF. CDR3 nucleotide sequence: TGTGCCACCAGCAGAGATCGGGTAACTTCGTATGGCTACACCTTC.

CDR3 sequence (DNA): TGTGCCAGTAGACAGGAATGGGGGGTTTACAATGAGCAGTTCTTC. Translated: CASRQEWGVYNEQFF. The chain uses TRBV19 and TRBJ2-1; D might be TRBD2 (6 bases). CDR3 length: 15 amino acids. V was shortened by 6 bases and J by 4 bases, with 16 bases between the two germline ends. CDR1 is LNHDA and CDR2 is SQIVND in the germline V gene (reference sequence).

This chain joins TRBV7-9 and TRBJ2-7; tentative D call: TRBD1 (7 bases). CDR1 and CDR2 from the germline V gene are SEHNR and FQNEAQ (reference sequence). The germline V and J ends were trimmed by 5 bases and 0 bases, with 23 bases remaining between them. CDR3 size: 18 residues. CDR3 in amino acids: CASSLLGGRDSSSYEQYF. As DNA, the CDR3 is TGTGCCAGCAGCCTTTTGGGGGGCCGGGACAGCAGCTCCTACGAGCAGTACTTC.

CDR3 nucleotides: TGTGCCAGTAGTATAGATCGGGGCAATGAGCAGTTCTTC. Translation: CASSIDRGNEQFF. This chain joins TRBV19 and TRBJ2-1; D perhaps matches TRBD2 (5 bases). This CDR3 comprises 13 residues. Trimming stripped 0 bases from V and 6 bases from J, with 6 bases between. CDR1 LNHDA and CDR2 SQIVND come from the germline V gene (reference sequence).

The sample holds a few counts of this clone. The rearrangement joins TRBV7-6 to TRBJ1-2; 8 nucleotides match TRBD1. With V trimmed by 1 base and J by 5 bases, 6 bases remained unmatched. The CDR3 length is 15 residues. The germline CDR1 and CDR2 sequences are SGHVS and FNYEAQ. The chain's CDR3 is CASSLVAGGAYGYTF. The CDR3 DNA sequence: TGTGCCAGCAGCTTAGTGGCAGGGGGCGCTTATGGCTACACCTTC.

The chain has TRBV5-1 and TRBJ1-1; 7 nucleotides match TRBD1. Trimming cost V 7 bases and J 10 bases; bases outside gene matches: 16. The CDR3 runs to 14 residues. Germline V CDR1 and CDR2: SGHRS, YFSETQ. CDR3 amino acids: CASGLTGTDNTAFF. The CDR3 coding sequence is TGCGCCAGCGGCCTAACCGGGACAGATAATACAGCTTTCTTT.

CDR3 in amino acids: CASSIASGGPLEETQYF. The CDR3, as DNA: TGTGCCAGTAGTATTGCCAGCGGGGGGCCTCTCGAGGAGACCCAGTACTTC. The rearrangement links TRBV19 to TRBJ2-5, with 9 bases aligning to TRBD2. V lost 3 bases, J lost 5 bases, and 13 bases stayed unmatched. CDR1 and CDR2 (germline): LNHDA, SQIVND (reference sequence). This CDR3 is 17 amino acids long. The complete variable domain, with remaining parts taken from reference TRBV19 and TRBJ2-5, reads DGGITQSPKYLFRKEGQNVTLSCEQNLNHDAMYWYRQDPGQGLRLIYYSQIVNDFQKGDIAEGYSVSREKKESFPLTVTSAQKNPTAFYLCASSIASGGPLEETQYFGPGTRLLVL.

This clone was detected once. The rearrangement links TRBV15 to TRBJ2-1, with D tentatively TRBD1 (5 bases). The CDR3 has 14 amino acids. Trimming stripped 0 bases from V and 4 bases from J, with 7 bases between. Germline V gene lookup returns CDR1 LNHNV and CDR2 YYDKDF (reference sequence). CDR3 protein: CATSRDDSYNEQFF. The CDR3 coding sequence is TGTGCCACCAGCAGAGACGACAGTTACAATGAGCAGTTCTTC.

The chain carries TRBV10-3 and TRBJ2-7; TRBD2 might be the D (6 bases). The CDR3 consists of 15 residues. Between the trimmed V and J ends, which lost 4 bases and 0 bases, there was a span of 13 bases. The germline gives CDR1 ENHRY, CDR2 SYGVKD. The CDR3 sequence: CAISGGRTSSYEQYF. The CDR3 nucleotides read TGTGCCATCAGTGGTGGGAGGACGAGCTCCTACGAGCAGTACTTC.

V usage is TRBV2 and J usage is TRBJ2-7, with 8 bases identical to TRBD2. This CDR3 has 15 residues. Germline CDR1 and CDR2: SNHLY and FYNNEI. J was trimmed by 7 bases and V by 2 bases; bases with no gene match: 10. Here the CDR3 reads CASSEQGLGSEEQYF. In nucleotides, the CDR3 is TGTGCCAGCAGTGAACAGGGACTAGGATCAGAGGAGCAGTACTTC.

V usage is TRBV5-1 and J usage is TRBJ1-2; the match to TRBD1 covers 7 bases. CDR1 is SGHRS, CDR2 YFSETQ, per germline. The CDR3 has 14 residues. Trimming took 4 bases from V and 4 from J; bases not matched to a gene: 7. CDR3 coding DNA: TGCGCCAGCAGCGAACGGGACAGACGCTATGGCTACACCTTC. Amino acids: CASSERDRRYGYTF.

The genes are TRBV2 and TRBJ1-1; 9 bases match TRBD1. Germline V gene data show CDR1 as SNHLY and CDR2 as FYNNEI. V dropped 5 bases and J dropped 5; count of bases not matched to a gene: 6. CDR3 length: 14 residues. The CDR3 DNA reads as TGTGCCAGCAGTCTTCTCGGACAGGGGACTGAAGCTTTCTTT. Translating gives CASSLLGQGTEAFF.